The TCR beta chain described here comes from a study of shared clonotypes between healthy human individuals. The overall study: The study used three CD4 naive, three CD4 memory, two CD8 naive and one CD8 memory plate per donor.

The CDR3 sequence is 11 residues long. The V gene lost 6 bases and the J gene lost 8 bases, with 10 bases spanning the gap. Germline assignment: CDR1 MDHEN and CDR2 SYDVKM. This table comes from immunoSEQ multiplex PCR, and its TCRdb copy is limited to in-frame clones, with some not included. The table records under 2.5 million clones, 85% to 95% of them present only once. The gene calls are TRBV28 and TRBJ1-2, with D hard to call. Sequenced input: naive CD4+ T cells from PBMCs. As for subset: CD45RA+ positively selected. The source is a young man in good health. Some clones in this sample may be carry-over from other donors' samples. The CDR3 DNA reads as TGTGCCAGCAGGTCCCACGACGGCTACACCTTC. Translated: CASRSHDGYTF.